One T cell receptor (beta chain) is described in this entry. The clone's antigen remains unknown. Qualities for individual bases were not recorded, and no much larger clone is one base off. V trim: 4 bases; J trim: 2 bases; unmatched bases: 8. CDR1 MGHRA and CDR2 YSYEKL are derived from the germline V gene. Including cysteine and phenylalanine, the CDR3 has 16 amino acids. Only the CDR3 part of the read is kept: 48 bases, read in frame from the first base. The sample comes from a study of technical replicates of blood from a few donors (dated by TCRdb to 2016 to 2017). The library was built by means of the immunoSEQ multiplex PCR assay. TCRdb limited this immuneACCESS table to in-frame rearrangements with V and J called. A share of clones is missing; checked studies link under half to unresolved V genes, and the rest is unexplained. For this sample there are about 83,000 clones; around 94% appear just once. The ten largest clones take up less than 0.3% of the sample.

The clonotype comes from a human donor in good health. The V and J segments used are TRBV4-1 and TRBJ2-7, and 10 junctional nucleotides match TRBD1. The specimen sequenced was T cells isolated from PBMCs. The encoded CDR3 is CASSPDRDRGAYEQYF. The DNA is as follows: TGCGCCAGCAGCCCCGACCGGGACAGGGGAGCCTACGAGCAGTACTTC.